This entry concerns a single T cell receptor (beta chain). The data belong to a study of preoperative IRX-2 immunotherapy in early breast cancer. The sample's treatment: preoperative locoregional IRX-2 cytokine immunotherapy. Patients received preoperative, locoregional IRX-2 cytokine immunotherapy in a phase Ib study. V was clipped by 3 bases and J by 1 base, with 3 bases between them. Germline values: CDR1 MNHGY, CDR2 SAAAGT. This CDR3 is built from 12 residues. The repertoire was sequenced with immunoSEQ multiplex PCR; TCRdb's copy has only in-frame clones and lacks some. The table has around 29,000 clones, 82% seen once; the top ten hold about 3.3%.

Sampling was conducted from a patient treated with IRX-2 immunotherapy. The V call is TRBV6-8, the J call TRBJ2-5, with unresolved D. This clonotype originated in a human donor with breast cancer. Written as DNA, the CDR3 is TGTGCCAGCAGTTATATCCAAGAGACCCAGTACTTC. Its translation is CASSYIQETQYF.